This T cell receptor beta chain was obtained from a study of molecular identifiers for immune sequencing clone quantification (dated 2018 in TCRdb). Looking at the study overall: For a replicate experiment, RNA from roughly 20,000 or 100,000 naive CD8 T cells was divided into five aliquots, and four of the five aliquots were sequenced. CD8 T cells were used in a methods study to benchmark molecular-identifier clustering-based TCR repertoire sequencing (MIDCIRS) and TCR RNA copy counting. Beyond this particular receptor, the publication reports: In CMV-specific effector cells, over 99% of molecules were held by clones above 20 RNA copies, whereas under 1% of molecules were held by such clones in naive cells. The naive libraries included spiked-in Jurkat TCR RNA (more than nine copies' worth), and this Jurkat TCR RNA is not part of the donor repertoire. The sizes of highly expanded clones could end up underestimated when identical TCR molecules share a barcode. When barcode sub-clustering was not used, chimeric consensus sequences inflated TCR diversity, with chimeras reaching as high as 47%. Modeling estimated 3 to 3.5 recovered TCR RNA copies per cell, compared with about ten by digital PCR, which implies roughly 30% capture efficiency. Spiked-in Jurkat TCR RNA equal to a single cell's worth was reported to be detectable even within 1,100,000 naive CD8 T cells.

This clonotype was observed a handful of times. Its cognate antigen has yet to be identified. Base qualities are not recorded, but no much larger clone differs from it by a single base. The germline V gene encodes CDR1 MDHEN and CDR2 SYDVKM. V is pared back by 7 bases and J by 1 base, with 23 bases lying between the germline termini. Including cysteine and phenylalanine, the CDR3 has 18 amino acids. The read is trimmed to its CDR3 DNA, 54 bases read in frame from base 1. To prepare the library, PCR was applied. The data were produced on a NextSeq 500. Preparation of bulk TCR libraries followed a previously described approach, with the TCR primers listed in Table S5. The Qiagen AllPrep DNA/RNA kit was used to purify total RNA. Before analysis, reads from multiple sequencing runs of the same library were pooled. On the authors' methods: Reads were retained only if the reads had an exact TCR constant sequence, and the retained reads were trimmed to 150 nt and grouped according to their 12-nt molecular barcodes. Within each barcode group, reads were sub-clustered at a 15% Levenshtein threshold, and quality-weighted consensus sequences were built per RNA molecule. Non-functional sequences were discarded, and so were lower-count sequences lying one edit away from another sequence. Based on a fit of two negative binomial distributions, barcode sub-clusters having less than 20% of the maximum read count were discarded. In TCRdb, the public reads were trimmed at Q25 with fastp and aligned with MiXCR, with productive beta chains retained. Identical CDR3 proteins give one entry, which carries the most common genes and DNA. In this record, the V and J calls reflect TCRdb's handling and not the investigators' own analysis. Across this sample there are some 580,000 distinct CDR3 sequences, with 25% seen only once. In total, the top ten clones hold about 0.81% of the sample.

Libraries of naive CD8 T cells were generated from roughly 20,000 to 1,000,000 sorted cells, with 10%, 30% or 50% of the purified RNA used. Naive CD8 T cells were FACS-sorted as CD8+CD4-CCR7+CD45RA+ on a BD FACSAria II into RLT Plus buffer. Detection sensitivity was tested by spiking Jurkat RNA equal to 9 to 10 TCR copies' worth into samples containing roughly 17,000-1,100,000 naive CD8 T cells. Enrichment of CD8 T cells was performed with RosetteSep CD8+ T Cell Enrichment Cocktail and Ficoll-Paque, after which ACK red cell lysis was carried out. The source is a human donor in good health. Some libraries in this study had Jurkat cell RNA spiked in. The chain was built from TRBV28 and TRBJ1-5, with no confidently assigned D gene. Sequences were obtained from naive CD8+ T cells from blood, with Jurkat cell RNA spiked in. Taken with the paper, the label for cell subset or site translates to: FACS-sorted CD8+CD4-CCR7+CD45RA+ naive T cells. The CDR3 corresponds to CASNREARAALSNQPQHF. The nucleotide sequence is TGTGCCAGCAACCGGGAGGCACGAGCGGCCCTAAGCAATCAGCCCCAGCATTTT.